The rows below give T cell receptor beta chains drawn from one sample of a study of cytomegalovirus exposure and HLA in healthy donors. Libraries were prepared by immunoSEQ multiplex PCR; TCRdb keeps only in-frame clonotypes and omits some of them. The repertoire holds 130,000 or so clones, roughly 76% seen once, with around 2.2% in the top ten. Sequenced material: PBMCs. The receptors were gathered from a man in his thirties or forties in good health and CMV-seronegative. The CDR3 runs from the conserved cysteine through the conserved F or W. A D gene is named only where the DNA matches it firmly. Clone size is shown for a subset of rows, as once, few, many or a class of expanded clone.

d_call	v_call	j_call	clone_size	cdr3_nt	cdr3_aa
TRBD2	TRBV2	TRBJ2-2	NA	TGTGCCAGCAGAAGGGCTAGCGGGGGGTCGGGCACCGGGGAGCTGTTTTTT	CASRRASGGSGTGELFF
NA	TRBV6-1	TRBJ2-5	NA	TGTGCCAGCAGTGAGGCTTTTATACAAGAGACCCAGTACTTC	CASSEAFIQETQYF
NA	TRBV4-3	TRBJ1-1	NA	TGCGCCAGCAGCCGTTCAACAAACTCGGGAACCAGATCGAACACTGAAGCTTTCTTT	CASSRSTNSGTRSNTEAFF
NA	TRBV10-1	TRBJ2-1	NA	TGCGCCAGCAGCGAACAGGGCAAATGGGGCAATGAGCAGTTCTTC	CASSEQGKWGNEQFF
TRBD1	TRBV28	TRBJ1-6	NA	TGTGCCAGCAGTTTTGACAGGGGGCCTTCCAGCTCACCCCTCCACTTT	CASSFDRGPSSSPLHF
NA	TRBV4-1	TRBJ1-4	NA	TGCGCCAGCAGCCAAGACCGGGGGGCTAATGAAAAACTGTTTTTT	CASSQDRGANEKLFF
NA	TRBV2	TRBJ1-2	few	TGTGCCAGCAGTGGAACAGCTCTACCCTATGGCTACACCTTC	CASSGTALPYGYTF
TRBD1	TRBV28	TRBJ2-3	NA	TGTGCCAGCAACCTCCAGGGGGCTATCACAGATACGCAGTATTTT	CASNLQGAITDTQYF
TRBD1	TRBV27	TRBJ1-1	NA	TGTGCCAGCTGCCCGGGGACAGGGTTGAACACTGAAGCTTTCTTT	CASCPGTGLNTEAFF
TRBD1	TRBV7-2	TRBJ1-4	NA	TGTGCCAGCAGCTTACAGGGGGGTAATGAAAAACTGTTTTTT	CASSLQGGNEKLFF
TRBD2	TRBV28	TRBJ2-7	once	TGTGCCAGCAGTTTATGGGGGACTAGCGCCTACGAGCAGTACTTC	CASSLWGTSAYEQYF
TRBD1	TRBV7-7	TRBJ1-4	NA	TGTGCCAGCAGTCGGGACAGGGATGAAAAACTGTTTTTT	CASSRDRDEKLFF
TRBD1	TRBV5-1	TRBJ2-5	NA	TGCGCCAGCAGCTCCGGACAGGGCGAAGAGACCCAGTACTTC	CASSSGQGEETQYF
TRBD1	TRBV10-3	TRBJ2-7	NA	TGTGCCATAGGTACCGCTCCGGACAGGAATTGGGTTTACGAGCAGTACTTC	CAIGTAPDRNWVYEQYF
TRBD1	TRBV9	TRBJ2-7	NA	TGTGCCAGCAGCGTAGACCCGGGACAGAACTACGAGCAGTACTTC	CASSVDPGQNYEQYF
TRBD1	TRBV5-4	TRBJ2-7	NA	TGTGCCAGCAGCTTCGACAGGGGCTACGAGCAGTACTTC	CASSFDRGYEQYF
NA	TRBV2	TRBJ2-2	NA	TGTGCCAGCAGTGAGACAGTAAACACCGGGGAGCTGTTTTTT	CASSETVNTGELFF
NA	TRBV27	TRBJ2-7	NA	TGTGCCAGCAGTTTTACGTTGGGGGGTCAGACATCCTACGAGCAGTACTTC	CASSFTLGGQTSYEQYF
NA	TRBV19	TRBJ1-2	NA	TGTGCCAGTAGTGCCGAGGCGGACAGATTCTATGGCTACACCTTC	CASSAEADRFYGYTF
TRBD1	TRBV4-3	TRBJ2-5	NA	TGCGCCAGCAGCCAAGATCGGGACAGCCAAGAGACCCAGTACTTC	CASSQDRDSQETQYF
NA	TRBV6-1	TRBJ2-5	NA	TGTGCCAGCAGTCCGCGGACAGACGGGACCCAGTACTTC	CASSPRTDGTQYF
TRBD2	TRBV11-2	TRBJ2-5	few	TGTGCCAGCAGCCTACAGCGGGGGCTTGGGGAGACCCAGTACTTC	CASSLQRGLGETQYF
TRBD2	TRBV7-9	TRBJ2-7	few	TGTGCCAGCAGCCTCTTAAGGGGACTAGCGGACACCTACGAGCAGTACTTC	CASSLLRGLADTYEQYF
TRBD2	TRBV2	TRBJ2-7	NA	TGTGCCAGCAGTGATAGAGGCGGGGGGCCCTACGAGCAGTACTTC	CASSDRGGGPYEQYF
NA	TRBV7-8	TRBJ2-7	NA	TGTGCCAGCAGCTTAGAGGGAGTGGGCCTACCCTACGAGCAGTACTTC	CASSLEGVGLPYEQYF
NA	TRBV2	TRBJ1-1	NA	TGTGCCAGCACTGAAAGGGGCAGGGAACAAGCTTTCTTT	CASTERGREQAFF
TRBD1	TRBV19	TRBJ1-5	NA	TGTGCCAGTCGGGGACAGGGCTATCAGCCCCAGCATTTT	CASRGQGYQPQHF
NA	TRBV10-3	TRBJ1-5	NA	TGTGCCATCAGTGAGGCAGGGCCGGGTCAGCCCCAGCATTTT	CAISEAGPGQPQHF
NA	TRBV28	TRBJ1-6	once	TGTGCCAGCAGAAATGCCGACCCCGGAGGCTCACCCCTCCACTTT	CASRNADPGGSPLHF
TRBD1	TRBV27	TRBJ1-4	NA	TGTGCCAGCAGAGGTTGGCAGGGGGCCCCAACTAATGAAAAACTGTTTTTT	CASRGWQGAPTNEKLFF
NA	TRBV29-1	TRBJ1-4	NA	TGCAGCGTTGAATCGGGGAATGAAAAACTGTTTTTT	CSVESGNEKLFF
TRBD1	TRBV27	TRBJ1-4	NA	TGTGCCAGCAGGGACGGGACAGGGGGATCGGTTGAAAAACTGTTTTTT	CASRDGTGGSVEKLFF
NA	TRBV27	TRBJ2-4	NA	TGTGCCAGCAGCCCCATGCGGCGGGGAAGGGAGGCCAAAAACATTCAGTACTTC	CASSPMRRGREAKNIQYF
NA	TRBV5-1	TRBJ2-5	NA	TGCGCCAGCAGCTCCCAAGGAGTCCCAGAGACCCAGTACTTC	CASSSQGVPETQYF
TRBD1	TRBV27	TRBJ2-5	NA	TGTGCCAGCAGTTTCACACCTGGGACAGGGCCAGGTGTAGTGGAGACCCAGTACTTC	CASSFTPGTGPGVVETQYF